These T cell receptor beta chains were read from a single sample in a study of OX40 agonist ivuxolimab in advanced cancers. TCRdb's table, derived via immunoSEQ multiplex PCR, lists solely in-frame clones and lacks some. The profile shows 25,000 to 30,000 clones, 75% to 90% of them singletons. The sequencing here drew on CD4+ or CD8+ T cells sorted from blood, taken in a trial of the OX40 agonist ivuxolimab. The receptor set was obtained from an adult with an advanced solid tumor such as melanoma, head and neck, liver or kidney cancer. The CDR3 runs from the conserved cysteine through the conserved F or W.

v_call: TRBV5-1; cdr3_aa: CASSQDRDTEAFF
v_call: TRBV7-9; cdr3_aa: CASSPYWGGTDTQYF
v_call: TRBV9; cdr3_aa: CASSERAYTPSVLYGYTF
v_call: TRBV11-2; cdr3_aa: CASSLDQGPEQYF
v_call: TRBV13; cdr3_aa: CASSLTGPRDTQYF
v_call: TRBV2; cdr3_aa: CASSEGNQGLETQYF
v_call: TRBV28; cdr3_aa: CASSFPGPSYEQYF
v_call: TRBV30; cdr3_aa: CAWSPDSGYEQYF
v_call: TRBV30; cdr3_aa: CAWSLEYAGPQHF
v_call: TRBV6-6; cdr3_aa: CASSYGVEGTGGYTF
v_call: TRBV6-1; cdr3_aa: CASSEALRGHTEAFF
v_call: TRBV27; cdr3_aa: CASSVAGEAYNEQFF
v_call: TRBV28; cdr3_aa: CATLHLRDRGNIQYF
v_call: TRBV5-1; cdr3_aa: CASSVWRYGYTF
v_call: TRBV19; cdr3_aa: CASRDLSNYGYTF
v_call: TRBV6-1; cdr3_aa: CASSEWQSNQPQHF
v_call: TRBV30; cdr3_aa: CAWSAGQGTYGYTF
v_call: TRBV9; cdr3_aa: CASSVEDPGELFF
v_call: TRBV6-5; cdr3_aa: CASRRTGRNQPQHF
v_call: TRBV7-6; cdr3_aa: CASSLWGREQYF
v_call: TRBV7-2; cdr3_aa: CASSFTGGPDYNEQFF
v_call: TRBV7-9; cdr3_aa: CASSLQNRALNTEAFF
v_call: TRBV27; cdr3_aa: CASSPGVGGSYEQYF
v_call: TRBV9; cdr3_aa: CASSARLAQDNEQFF
v_call: TRBV9; cdr3_aa: CASSVGAGRTEAFF
v_call: TRBV28; cdr3_aa: CASSSPYTSNYGYTF
v_call: TRBV5-1; cdr3_aa: CASSLGTSISADTQYF
v_call: TRBV27; cdr3_aa: CASSPRVAGGPSADTQYF
v_call: TRBV7-9; cdr3_aa: CASSLIYRDTQYF
v_call: TRBV11-2; cdr3_aa: CASSGAGTGGTEAFF
v_call: TRBV10-3; cdr3_aa: CAISGTASFETQYF